The TCR beta chain described here comes from a study of read filtering for tumor transcriptome and immune sequencing. Germline CDR1 reads SNHLY; CDR2 reads FYNNEI. The V gene lost 5 bases and the J gene lost 2 bases, with 13 bases spanning the gap. The CDR3 length is 15 residues. The library was built from roughly 400 ng RNA with molecular barcoded adaptors for alpha/delta and beta/gamma chains. Via MiXCR, TCRdb re-called the reads, giving one row per CDR3 protein. The profile shows around 48,000 distinct CDR3 sequences, roughly a fifth of them singletons. Many counts were recorded for this clonotype.

The receptor comes from a donor aged 40 or over with multiple myeloma. The chain joins TRBV2 to TRBJ1-5; D ambiguous. The sample consisted of a population of CD138-negative cells sorted from bone marrow. CDR3 sequence (DNA): TGTGCCAGCAGTAAGACCGCTGCGGGCAATCAGCCCCAGCATTTT. This sequence encodes CASSKTAAGNQPQHF. The whole variable domain, remainder taken from reference TRBV2 and TRBJ1-5, is EPEVTQTPSHQVTQMGQEVILRCVPISNHLYFYWYRQILGQKVEFLVSFYNNEISEKSEIFDDQFSVERPDGSNFTLKIRSTKLEDSAMYFCASSKTAAGNQPQHFGDGTRLSIL.